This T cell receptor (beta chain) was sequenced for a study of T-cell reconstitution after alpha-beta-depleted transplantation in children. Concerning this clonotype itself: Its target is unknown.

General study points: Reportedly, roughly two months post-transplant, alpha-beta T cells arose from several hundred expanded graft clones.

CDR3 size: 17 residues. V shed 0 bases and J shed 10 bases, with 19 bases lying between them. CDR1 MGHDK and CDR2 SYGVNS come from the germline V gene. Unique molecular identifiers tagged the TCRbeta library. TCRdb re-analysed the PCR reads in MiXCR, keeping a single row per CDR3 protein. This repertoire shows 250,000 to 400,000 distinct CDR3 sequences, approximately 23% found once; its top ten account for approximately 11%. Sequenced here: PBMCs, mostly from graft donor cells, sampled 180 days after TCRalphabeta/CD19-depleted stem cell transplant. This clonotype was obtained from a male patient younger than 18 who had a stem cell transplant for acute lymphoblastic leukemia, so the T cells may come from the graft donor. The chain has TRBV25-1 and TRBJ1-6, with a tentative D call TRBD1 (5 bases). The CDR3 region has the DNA TGTGCCAGCAGTGAATATATGGCAGGGACGAACTCATCACCCCTCCACTTT. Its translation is CASSEYMAGTNSSPLHF.